A single sample gave rise to the 27 T cell receptor beta chains below, sequenced in a study of Graves' ophthalmopathy and Graves' hyperthyroidism. As the template, RNA transcripts were used to amplify TCR beta CDR3 regions. Second-round multiplex PCR came after first-round RT-PCR with HTBI primers. Each CDR3 protein gets one entry after TCRdb re-called the multiplex PCR reads with MiXCR. The data hold 400,000 or so distinct CDR3 sequences, with about 17% observed a single time. The sequenced sample consisted of peripheral blood. The receptors were gathered from an adult woman with stable Graves' hyperthyroidism.

Concerning this clonotype: This may stem from a read error, because a much larger clone lies one nucleotide away. The chain has TRBV7-6 and TRBJ1-1, with D tentatively TRBD1 (5 bases). The CDR3 has 15 amino acids. CDR1 and CDR2 (germline): SGHVS, FNYEAQ. The CDR3 is CASSPTWDSHSEACF. The CDR3 DNA sequence: TGTGCCAGCAGCCCCACCTGGGACTCCCACTCTGAGGCTTGCTTT.

The V gene is TRBV28, the J gene TRBJ1-6; 9 bases align to TRBD1. Germline V gives CDR1 MDHEN, CDR2 SYDVKM. The CDR3 sequence is 14 residues long. Trimming took 6 bases from V and 9 from J; bases not matched to a gene: 6. CDR3 sequence (DNA): TGTGCCAGCAGCTCCGGGACAGGGATTTCACCCCTCCACTTT. Protein: CASSSGTGISPLHF.

The sample holds many counts of this clonotype. The chain recombines TRBV28 with TRBJ1-5; D remains ambiguous. The CDR3 has 14 residues. V lost 3 bases and J 5 bases, leaving 11 bases between the germline ends. In germline, CDR1 is MDHEN, CDR2 SYDVKM. CDR3 sequence reads: CASSFWKIHQPQHF. The CDR3 DNA sequence: TGTGCCAGCAGTTTTTGGAAAATTCATCAGCCCCAGCATTTT. Together with reference TRBV28 and TRBJ1-5, the CDR3 gives the full variable domain: DVKVTQSSRYLVKRTGEKVFLECVQDMDHENMFWYRQDPGLGLRLIYFSYDVKMKEKGDIPEGYSVSREKKERFSLILESASTNQTSMYLCASSFWKIHQPQHFGDGTRLSIL.

Many counts were recorded for this clonotype. V gene TRBV7-8 combines with J gene TRBJ1-1, with D possibly being TRBD1 (6 bases). Trimming pared 5 bases from V and 1 base from J, leaving 8 bases between. CDR3 length equals 13 residues. The germline V gene has CDR1 SGHVS and CDR2 FQNEAQ. The CDR3 DNA reads TGTGCCAGCAGCCAGGACAGGAACACTGAAGCTTTCTTT. It is translated as CASSQDRNTEAFF.

This clonotype appeared a few times. The chain recombines TRBV6-5 with TRBJ2-7, with D possibly called TRBD1 or TRBD2 (5 bases each). Germline lookup yields CDR1 MNHEY and CDR2 SVGAGI. V gave up 0 bases and J gave up 2 bases, with 11 bases separating them. The CDR3 spans 15 residues. The CDR3, as DNA: TGTGCCAGCAGTTACTCGGGGACCCCGACCTACGAGCAGTACTTC. Translation: CASSYSGTPTYEQYF.

In the case of this clonotype: One junction end disagrees with the germline gene, perhaps due to a read error. The chain couples TRBV19 to TRBJ1-5, with 7 bases fitting TRBD1. The CDR3 consists of 16 residues. The germline CDR1 and CDR2 sequences are LNHDA and SQIVND (reference sequence). CDR3 DNA: TGTGCCAGAAGTATTCCAAACAGGGGTAGCAATCAGCCCCAGCATTTT. It translates to CARSIPNRGSNQPQHF. The full variable domain, with the rest looked up from reference TRBV19 and TRBJ1-5, is DGGITQSPKYLFRKEGQNVTLSCEQNLNHDAMYWYRQDPGQGLRLIYYSQIVNDFQKGDIAEGYSVSREKKESFPLTVTSAQKNPTAFYLCARSIPNRGSNQPQHFGDGTRLSIL.

The chain recombines TRBV29-1 with TRBJ1-5, with D possibly being TRBD1 (6 bases). CDR1 is SQVTM, CDR2 ANQGSEA, per germline. V was shortened by 5 bases and J by 6 bases, with 11 bases between the two germline ends. The CDR3 has 12 amino acids. Here the CDR3 reads CSVITGIQPQHF. The CDR3, as DNA: TGCAGCGTTATAACAGGGATTCAGCCCCAGCATTTT.

The V call is TRBV12-3 or TRBV12-4, the J call TRBJ2-5; 9 bases match TRBD2. Losses at the gene ends were 5 bases for V and 4 bases for J; bases not matched to a gene: 5. The CDR3 sequence is 14 residues long. The CDR3 bases are TGTGCCAGCAGTCCTAAAGCGGGAGGAGAGACCCAGTACTTC. This sequence encodes CASSPKAGGETQYF.

This chain uses TRBV20-1 with TRBJ2-6; the match to TRBD2 covers 9 bases. V lost 0 bases and J lost 0; bases outside the gene matches: 6. The CDR3 length is 18 residues. Looked up from germline, CDR1 is DFQATT and CDR2 is SNEGSKA (reference sequence). CDR3 region: CSARDSAGGFSGANVLTF. The CDR3 nucleotides read TGCAGTGCTAGAGATTCAGCGGGGGGTTTCTCTGGGGCCAACGTCCTGACTTTC.

This clonotype came up many times. CDR3 nucleotides: TGTGCCAGCAGTCAACCGACAGGGGCCGGAGCCTACGAGCAGTACTTC. It yields the protein CASSQPTGAGAYEQYF. The chain carries TRBV28 and TRBJ2-7, with 8 bases lining up with TRBD1. The CDR3 spans 16 residues. The V and J ends lost 5 bases and 2 bases, in that order; junction bases with no gene match: 11. In germline, CDR1 is MDHEN, CDR2 SYDVKM.

This clonotype was counted many times. The rearrangement uses TRBV7-9 and TRBJ2-5; 9 nucleotides align to TRBD2. CDR3 length: 17 amino acids. CDR1 is SEHNR, CDR2 FQNEAQ, per germline (reference sequence). V dropped 5 bases and J dropped 5; count of bases not matched to a gene: 15. The CDR3 DNA sequence: TGTGCCAGCAGCCCAAGGACTAGCGTTCTACTCCAGGAGACCCAGTACTTC. Protein: CASSPRTSVLLQETQYF.

The CDR3 region is CASRTMARDNYGYTF. CDR3 DNA sequence: TGTGCCAGCAGGACAATGGCCAGGGATAACTATGGCTACACCTTC. This rearrangement joins TRBV6-1 to TRBJ1-2, with D possibly matching TRBD1 (5 bases). CDR1 and CDR2 (germline): MNHNS, SASEGT. There are 15 residues in the CDR3. V lost 6 bases and J 1 base, leaving 15 bases between the germline ends.

Concerning this clonotype itself: One end of the junction varies from germline; a read error may be responsible. The gene calls are TRBV11-1 and TRBJ2-5, with D hard to call. Germline loops: CDR1 SGHAT, CDR2 FQDESV (reference sequence). The CDR3 is 17 amino acids. CDR3 sequence: CASSLDYLDGLQETRDF. The CDR3 DNA reads as TGTGCCAGCAGCTTAGATTACTTGGACGGGTTGCAAGAGACCCGGGACTTC.

This clonotype occurred many times. This sequence joins TRBV2 and TRBJ1-3; D is perhaps TRBD1 (5 bases). V lost 5 bases to trimming and J lost 0 bases, with 14 bases between them. CDR3 size: 16 residues. Germline V lookup: CDR1 SNHLY, CDR2 FYNNEI. The CDR3 is CASSFLDSLSGNTIYF. The CDR3 DNA reads as TGTGCCAGCAGTTTTCTTGACAGCCTCTCTGGAAACACCATATATTTT. Looking up the rest from reference TRBV2 and TRBJ1-3 gives the full variable domain: EPEVTQTPSHQVTQMGQEVILRCVPISNHLYFYWYRQILGQKVEFLVSFYNNEISEKSEIFDDQFSVERPDGSNFTLKIRSTKLEDSAMYFCASSFLDSLSGNTIYFGEGSWLTVV.

This clonotype occurred many times. The V gene is TRBV11-1, the J gene TRBJ2-2, with TRBD2 matching 7 bases. The V gene end was trimmed by 5 bases and the J gene end by 0 bases; junction bases not matched to a gene: 12. Germline loops: CDR1 SGHAT, CDR2 FQDESV (reference sequence). CDR3 length: 18 amino acids. CDR3 nucleotide sequence: TGTGCCAGCAGCCCTCAGACTAGCACCCTAACGAACACCGGGGAGCTGTTTTTT. It translates to CASSPQTSTLTNTGELFF.

In this sample, this clonotype turned up a few times. V is TRBV11-2 and J is TRBJ2-2; 10 bases line up with TRBD2. Trimming at V came to 3 bases and at J to 7 bases, leaving 8 bases not matched to a gene. Germline assignment: CDR1 SGHAT and CDR2 FQNNGV. The CDR3 covers 16 residues. In DNA, the CDR3 is TGTGCCAGCAGCTTCCCTAGCGGGAGATGGAGCGGGGAGCTGTTTTTT. Protein: CASSFPSGRWSGELFF.

This clonotype was found many times. The chain uses TRBV29-1 and TRBJ2-7, with D unclear. V was clipped by 1 base and J by 3 bases, with 10 bases between them. The CDR3 runs to 13 residues. Germline CDR1 reads SQVTM; CDR2 reads ANQGSEA. CDR3 coding DNA: TGCAGCGTTGAAGGGCTAGTAGGCTACGAGCAGTACTTC. Protein product: CSVEGLVGYEQYF.

This clonotype was observed many times. This rearrangement joins TRBV11-2 to TRBJ2-5; 7 bases align to TRBD1. The germline CDR1 and CDR2 sequences are SGHAT and FQNNGV. The CDR3 runs 14 residues. After removal of 1 base from V and 6 bases from J, the junction contained 5 bases not matched to a gene. The CDR3 sequence is CASSLADRVKTQYF. The DNA of the CDR3 is TGTGCCAGCAGCTTAGCCGACAGGGTAAAGACCCAGTACTTC.

This clonotype came up many times. This chain connects TRBV12-3 or TRBV12-4 to TRBJ2-5; D perhaps matches TRBD2 (6 bases). This CDR3 region has 16 residues. Trimming took off 4 bases at V and 5 bases at J, with 20 bases between the two ends. CDR3 in amino acids: CASSWGVLFELETQYF. CDR3 coding DNA: TGTGCCAGCAGTTGGGGGGTTTTGTTCGAGCTGGAGACCCAGTACTTC.

The table lists this clonotype with many counts. This chain connects TRBV12-3 or TRBV12-4 to TRBJ1-1; D may be TRBD1 (5 bases). This CDR3 has 12 amino acids. V dropped 6 bases and J dropped 3 bases, with 8 bases sitting between them. For the CDR3, the DNA is TGTGCCAGCAGGGGGGGGGACACTGAAGCTTTCTTT. Its translation: CASRGGDTEAFF.

Ten or more counts support this clonotype. This chain connects TRBV30 to TRBJ2-5; 11 nucleotides line up with TRBD1. CDR1 is GTSNPN, CDR2 SVGIG, per germline (reference sequence). V shed 5 bases, J shed 3 bases, and the junction held 2 bases outside the gene matches. The CDR3 has 13 amino acids. The CDR3 nucleotides read TGTGCCTGGTGGACAGGGGGCAAAGAGACCCAGTACTTC. This translates into CAWWTGGKETQYF.

This clonotype was recorded at least ten times. This chain links TRBV12-3 or TRBV12-4 with TRBJ2-7; D may be TRBD2 (6 bases). V lost 2 bases, J lost 1 base, and 12 bases lay in between. The CDR3 has 15 amino acids. CDR3: CASSLLGGISYEQYF. The CDR3 DNA sequence: TGTGCCAGCAGTTTACTTGGCGGGATATCCTACGAGCAGTACTTC.

In this sample, this clonotype turned up many times. The chain recombines TRBV20-1 with TRBJ1-1; D unresolved. CDR1 and CDR2 from the germline V gene are DFQATT and SNEGSKA (reference sequence). Trimming cost V 6 bases and J 1 base, with 9 bases left between them. This CDR3 contains 12 residues. CDR3 bases: TGCAGTGCCCCCCCTGGGAACACTGAAGCTTTCTTT. It encodes CSAPPGNTEAFF.

This clonotype appeared a few times. The gene calls are TRBV28 and TRBJ2-2; 7 nucleotides line up with TRBD2. The CDR3 covers 15 residues. In germline, CDR1 is MDHEN, CDR2 SYDVKM. V was pared by 1 base and J by 6 bases, with 5 bases of the junction left unmatched. The CDR3 here is CASSLFSGGSGELFF. The CDR3 DNA is TGTGCCAGCAGTTTATTTTCGGGAGGTTCCGGGGAGCTGTTTTTT. The complete variable domain, with remaining parts taken from reference TRBV28 and TRBJ2-2, reads DVKVTQSSRYLVKRTGEKVFLECVQDMDHENMFWYRQDPGLGLRLIYFSYDVKMKEKGDIPEGYSVSREKKERFSLILESASTNQTSMYLCASSLFSGGSGELFFGEGSRLTVL.

J is TRBJ2-7 and V is TRBV27; either TRBD1 or TRBD2 may fit D (5 bases each). The ends were cut back, 3 bases at V and 4 bases at J, with 16 bases in the middle. The CDR3 is 15 residues long. Germline V lookup: CDR1 MNHEY, CDR2 SMNVEV (reference sequence). The CDR3 bases are TGTGCCAGCAGTTTTGAGGGGCGCGCGATTTACGAGCAGTACTTC. Its translation is CASSFEGRAIYEQYF.

This clonotype was observed a handful of times. This chain uses TRBV30 with TRBJ2-2; 7 bases match TRBD2. The J segment lost 3 bases and the V segment lost 1 base, leaving 2 bases of the junction unmatched. This CDR3 is built from 14 residues. The germline gives CDR1 GTSNPN, CDR2 SVGIG (reference sequence). The CDR3 sequence: CAWSGLAHTGELFF. The CDR3 DNA is TGTGCCTGGAGTGGACTAGCTCACACCGGGGAGCTGTTTTTT.

A word on this clonotype: A much larger clone differs by one base, so this may be a read error. The chain has TRBV7-3 and TRBJ2-5; D remains unclear. This CDR3 is 15 amino acids long. Germline lookup yields CDR1 SGHTA and CDR2 FQGTGA. V shed 2 bases and J shed 2 bases, with 12 bases lying between them. The CDR3 DNA is TGTGCCAGCAGCTTAGTGGTCGGAACTCAAGAGACCCAGTACTTC. Protein sequence: CASSLVVGTQETQYF.